Shown below are 26 T cell receptor beta chains from a single sample sequenced in a study of blood T cell repertoires in COVID-19. Profiling relied on immunoSEQ multiplex PCR, and the TCRdb table lists in-frame clones only, not all of them. The table shows 65,000 to 80,000 clones, with 88% occurring only once. The sample taken for sequencing was peripheral blood. The source of these receptors is a middle-aged man with active COVID-19.

This clone was observed a single time. V is TRBV5-6 and J is TRBJ1-2; 8 bases align to TRBD1. Germline V gene data show CDR1 as SGHDT and CDR2 as YYEEEE. V lost 3 bases to trimming and J lost 4 bases; unmatched junction nucleotides: 8. This CDR3 is 15 amino acids long. CDR3 DNA: TGTGCCAGCAGCTCGACAGGGGCGGTAGGCTATGGCTACACCTTC. This codes for CASSSTGAVGYGYTF.

The chain couples TRBV7-2 to TRBJ2-7; 10 nucleotides align to TRBD2. This CDR3 region has 16 residues. From germline, CDR1 is SGHTA and CDR2 FQGNSA. After removal of 3 bases from V and 0 bases from J, the junction contained 5 bases not matched to a gene. The CDR3 here is CASSFGLADLSYEQYF. CDR3 coding DNA: TGTGCCAGCAGCTTTGGACTAGCGGACCTCTCCTACGAGCAGTACTTC.

The rearrangement joins TRBV6-1 to TRBJ1-5; 7 nucleotides align to TRBD1. Germline loops: CDR1 MNHNS, CDR2 SASEGT. The J segment lost 4 bases and the V segment lost 3 bases, leaving 3 bases of the junction unmatched. The CDR3 contains 14 residues. For the CDR3, the DNA is TGTGCCAGCAGTGACAGGACAGGTAATCAGCCCCAGCATTTT. Translated, it gives CASSDRTGNQPQHF.

The chain uses TRBV11-2 and TRBJ2-7; maybe TRBD1 (6 bases). The CDR3 has 14 residues. V was pared by 2 bases and J by 1 base, with 9 bases between. Per germline, CDR1 SGHAT and CDR2 FQNNGV. The CDR3 DNA reads TGTGCCAGCAGCTTACGCAGGGGATCCTACGAGCAGTACTTC. It codes for CASSLRRGSYEQYF.

The chain joins TRBV7-6 to TRBJ2-3, with 7 nucleotides matching TRBD2. After removal of 5 bases from V and 4 bases from J, the junction contained 6 bases not matched to a gene. The germline CDR1 and CDR2 sequences are SGHVS and FNYEAQ. This CDR3 has 14 amino acids. This CDR3 is CASSPVAGADTQYF. The CDR3 DNA reads as TGTGCCAGCAGCCCGGTAGCGGGCGCAGATACGCAGTATTTT.

The rearrangement joins TRBV28 to TRBJ2-1; 13 bases map to TRBD2. In germline, CDR1 is MDHEN, CDR2 SYDVKM. Losses at the gene ends were 5 bases for V and 10 bases for J; bases not matched to a gene: 8. This CDR3 comprises 15 residues. The CDR3 is CASSQPGTSGVEQFF. In nucleotides, the CDR3 is TGTGCCAGCAGTCAGCCCGGGACTAGCGGGGTGGAGCAGTTCTTC.

The chain is built from TRBV5-6 and TRBJ1-5; D not certain. V was cut by 0 bases and J by 4 bases, with 8 bases left in between. CDR1 is SGHDT, CDR2 YYEEEE, per germline. The CDR3 is 14 amino acids. CDR3 nucleotides: TGTGCCAGCAGCTTGGGGCAGAGGAATCAGCCCCAGCATTTT. It translates to CASSLGQRNQPQHF.

This chain connects TRBV9 to TRBJ2-7, with D perhaps TRBD1 (6 bases). The ends were cut back, 5 bases at V and 4 bases at J, with 10 bases in the middle. CDR1 is SGDLS and CDR2 is YYNGEE in the germline V gene. The CDR3 is made up of 12 amino acids. The CDR3: CASSLQGYEQYF. The CDR3 DNA follows: TGTGCCAGCAGTCTGCAGGGGTACGAGCAGTACTTC.

This clone was detected only a few times. The genes are TRBV11-2 and TRBJ2-3; TRBD2 might be the D (7 bases). Germline CDR1 and CDR2: SGHAT and FQNNGV. Trimming removed 5 bases from V and 0 bases from J, with 9 bases in between. The CDR3 covers 14 residues. The CDR3 here is CASSGGASTDTQYF. As DNA, the CDR3 is TGTGCCAGCAGCGGGGGGGCCAGCACAGATACGCAGTATTTT. Combining the CDR3 with reference TRBV11-2 and TRBJ2-3 gives the whole variable domain EAGVAQSPRYKIIEKRQSVAFWCNPISGHATLYWYQQILGQGPKLLIQFQNNGVVDDSQLPKDRFSAERLKGVDSTLKIQPAKLEDSAVYLCASSGGASTDTQYFGPGTRLTVL.

V is TRBV5-1 and J is TRBJ2-3; 7 bases fit TRBD2. Losses at the gene ends were 4 bases for V and 5 bases for J; bases not matched to a gene: 13. CDR1 SGHRS and CDR2 YFSETQ come from the germline V gene. The CDR3 has 16 residues. The CDR3: CASSAGLAGAGDTQYF. The CDR3 DNA follows: TGCGCCAGCAGCGCCGGCCTTGCGGGAGCGGGAGATACGCAGTATTTT.

The chain links TRBV11-2 to TRBJ2-3; D is possibly TRBD2 (6 bases). This CDR3 region has 17 residues. V lost 5 bases to trimming and J lost 4 bases, with 22 bases between them. Per germline, CDR1 SGHAT and CDR2 FQNNGV. CDR3 in DNA: TGTGCCAGCAGCCGGGGTCCGGGACTGACATCGGCAGATACGCAGTATTTT. This codes for CASSRGPGLTSADTQYF. Together with reference TRBV11-2 and TRBJ2-3, the CDR3 gives the full variable domain: EAGVAQSPRYKIIEKRQSVAFWCNPISGHATLYWYQQILGQGPKLLIQFQNNGVVDDSQLPKDRFSAERLKGVDSTLKIQPAKLEDSAVYLCASSRGPGLTSADTQYFGPGTRLTVL.

The chain combines TRBV30 with TRBJ2-1; 7 bases are a match to TRBD2. Unmatched junction bases numbered 4, after V lost 0 bases and J lost 5 bases. The CDR3 runs to 14 residues. CDR1 and CDR2 from the germline V gene are GTSNPN and SVGIG (reference sequence). In nucleotides, the CDR3 is TGTGCCTGGAGTGTCGGGGGGTCAGACAATGAGCAGTTCTTC. Translated, it gives CAWSVGGSDNEQFF.

The rearrangement links TRBV11-2 to TRBJ1-5, with a weak D call TRBD1 (5 bases). The germline V gene encodes CDR1 SGHAT and CDR2 FQNNGV. Trimming shortened V by 1 base and J by 8 bases, and 9 bases separated the two germline ends. The CDR3 runs 13 residues. CDR3 DNA sequence: TGTGCCAGCAGCTTAGCAGGGACTGAGCCCCAGCATTTT. As protein: CASSLAGTEPQHF. Together with reference TRBV11-2 and TRBJ1-5, the CDR3 gives the full variable domain: EAGVAQSPRYKIIEKRQSVAFWCNPISGHATLYWYQQILGQGPKLLIQFQNNGVVDDSQLPKDRFSAERLKGVDSTLKIQPAKLEDSAVYLCASSLAGTEPQHFGDGTRLSIL.

This chain uses TRBV5-1 with TRBJ2-7; 7 bases map to TRBD2. Germline V CDR1 and CDR2: SGHRS, YFSETQ. V lost 2 bases, J lost 5 bases, and 4 bases stayed unmatched. The CDR3 is 13 amino acids. CDR3 loop: CASSFGGRDEQYF. CDR3 DNA: TGCGCCAGCAGCTTCGGGGGGAGGGACGAGCAGTACTTC.

The J gene is TRBJ2-1, the V gene TRBV2; TRBD2 aligns across 7 bases. The CDR3 has 14 residues. V trimming: 6 bases; J trimming: 9 bases; junction bases outside the gene matches: 11. Germline assignment: CDR1 SNHLY and CDR2 FYNNEI. In DNA, the CDR3 is TGTGCCAGCAGAGGACTAGAGATTGTCAGTGAGCAGTTCTTC. Translating gives CASRGLEIVSEQFF.

The rearrangement links TRBV10-3 to TRBJ2-4; the match to TRBD2 covers 7 bases. The CDR3 runs to 14 residues. From germline, CDR1 is ENHRY and CDR2 SYGVKD. Trimming at V came to 6 bases and at J to 5 bases, leaving 7 bases not matched to a gene. CDR3 DNA sequence: TGTGCCATCAGCGTGGGGGGGGGAGAAAACATTCAGTACTTC. Protein product: CAISVGGGENIQYF.

This clone was seen once. CDR3 loop: CASSIWDREQPQHF. In nucleotides, the CDR3 is TGTGCCAGTAGTATTTGGGACAGGGAACAGCCCCAGCATTTT. The chain couples TRBV19 to TRBJ1-5; 9 nucleotides align to TRBD1. Germline V CDR1 and CDR2: LNHDA, SQIVND (reference sequence). With V trimmed by 3 bases and J by 7 bases, 4 bases remained unmatched. CDR3 length equals 14 residues.

J is TRBJ1-5 and V is TRBV6-5, with TRBD1 as a possible D gene (6 bases). The CDR3 length is 14 residues. V lost 6 bases and J 5 bases, leaving 14 bases between the germline ends. Germline assignment: CDR1 MNHEY and CDR2 SVGAGI. Written as DNA, the CDR3 is TGTGCCAGCAGGAGCCGGGACACTTATCAGCCCCAGCATTTT. Translated, it gives CASRSRDTYQPQHF.

The rearrangement uses TRBV2 and TRBJ2-7, with 9 bases aligning to TRBD1. Germline CDR1 and CDR2: SNHLY and FYNNEI. V lost 5 bases, J lost 3 bases, and 11 bases stayed unmatched. CDR3 length equals 16 residues. CDR3 coding DNA: TGTGCCAGCAGTCCAAGCGTTGGGACAGGGTACTACGAGCAGTACTTC. Translating it yields CASSPSVGTGYYEQYF.

The J gene is TRBJ1-2, the V gene TRBV5-4; TRBD1 aligns across 9 bases. Trimming at V came to 3 bases and at J to 1 base, leaving 4 bases not matched to a gene. Germline V gives CDR1 SGHNT, CDR2 YYREEE (reference sequence). The CDR3 totals 15 residues. In DNA form, the CDR3 reads TGTGCCAGCAGCTCGGGGACAGGGATTAACTATGGCTACACCTTC. Its translation is CASSSGTGINYGYTF.

Only a few counts were recorded for this clone. The chain has TRBV2 and TRBJ2-7; 8 nucleotides align to TRBD2. The trim removed 6 bases at V and 2 bases at J, leaving 9 bases unmatched. The CDR3 sequence is 15 residues long. Germline V gene sequence: CDR1 SNHLY, CDR2 FYNNEI. DNA for the CDR3: TGTGCCAGCAGCCTGCGGGCGGGACTAGCCTACGAGCAGTACTTC. This encodes CASSLRAGLAYEQYF.

V and J are TRBV7-8 and TRBJ1-6, with 8 bases lining up with TRBD1. Germline loops: CDR1 SGHVS, CDR2 FQNEAQ. CDR3 length: 15 amino acids. The ends lost 3 bases at V and 10 bases at J; junction bases unmatched: 8. The DNA for the CDR3 is TGTGCCAGCAGCTTCTCCGGGACAGGAAGATCACCCCTCCACTTT. Its protein product is CASSFSGTGRSPLHF. The entire variable domain, with the rest obtained from reference TRBV7-8 and TRBJ1-6, is as follows: GAGVSQSPRYKVAKRGQDVALRCDPISGHVSLFWYQQALGQGPEFLTYFQNEAQLDKSGLPSDRFFAERPEGSVSTLKIQRTQQEDSAVYLCASSFSGTGRSPLHFGNGTRLTVT.

Remarks on this clone: The CDR3 ends on some other residue instead of the conserved phenylalanine or tryptophan, so this is likely a read error. It is unclear where the CDR3 begins or ends on the DNA, so no DNA is shown, and the CDR3 is as TCRdb lists it. This chain's CDR3 is CASSYGASRAGVI. The chain couples TRBV6-2 or TRBV6-3 to TRBJ1-1. The germline CDR1 and CDR2 sequences are MNHEY and SVGEGT. The CDR3 totals 13 residues, both ends included.

The chain recombines TRBV29-1 with TRBJ2-2; 7 bases are a match to TRBD2. Per germline, CDR1 SQVTM and CDR2 ANQGSEA. Trimming removed 3 bases from V and 1 base from J; junction bases left unmatched: 2. The CDR3 loop spans 14 amino acids. CDR3 bases: TGCAGCGTTGAGGGCGGGGGGAACACCGGGGAGCTGTTTTTT. The encoded protein is CSVEGGGNTGELFF.

The V gene is TRBV5-1, the J gene TRBJ2-5, with 7 bases aligning to TRBD2. CDR1 and CDR2 (germline): SGHRS, YFSETQ. The CDR3 spans 15 residues. Trimming cost V 2 bases and J 2 bases; bases outside gene matches: 6. The DNA of the CDR3 is TGCGCCAGCAGCTTACGGGGGAGGGGTCAAGAGACCCAGTACTTC. Translating gives CASSLRGRGQETQYF.

The rearrangement uses TRBV12-3 or TRBV12-4 and TRBJ1-2, with a weak D call TRBD1 (5 bases). The CDR3 consists of 13 residues. Trimming cost V 7 bases and J 6 bases, with 15 bases left between them. CDR3 sequence: CASTPGGGDGYTF. In DNA form, the CDR3 reads TGTGCCAGCACCCCCGGAGGAGGGGATGGCTACACCTTC.